Below, one T cell receptor (beta chain) is given with its context. TCRdb reprocessed the 5' RACE reads with MiXCR, giving one entry per CDR3 protein. The sample records roughly 39,000 distinct CDR3 sequences, 18% being singletons. CDR3 length: 13 amino acids. The germline CDR1 and CDR2 sequences are GTSNPN and SVGIG (reference sequence). After removal of 3 bases from V and 6 bases from J, the junction contained 7 bases not matched to a gene. The origin of this receptor is a female donor with breast cancer. Sequencing used naive CD4+ T cells sorted from a lymph node. The subset here: naive CD4+ T cells, CD4+CD45RA+CD25-. The chain combines TRBV30 with TRBJ2-7; 8 bases align to TRBD2. CDR3 in amino acids: CAWSLQRETEQYF. The CDR3 coding sequence is TGTGCCTGGAGCCTCCAGCGGGAGACCGAGCAGTACTTC.